This T cell receptor (beta chain) stems from a study of blood T cell repertoires in COVID-19. Study information: Collection of acute and convalescent COVID-19 samples took place in the United States, Italy and Spain.

Original analysis: It was from reference gene primer amplification that nucleated cell counts were estimated. Assay used: immunoSEQ multiplex PCR; TCRdb lists only in-frame clones, some missing. That table supplies the V and J calls and clone size; D and trimming were determined from the DNA. Counted here are 200,000 to 250,000 clones, 82% occurring once; the ten biggest clones make up approximately 12%. In the case of this clone: Mismatch with germline at one junction end may stem from a read error.

The CDR3 is 12 residues long. The germline CDR1 and CDR2 sequences are SGHTA and FQGNSA. This clonotype was sampled from a woman between 35 and 50 years old with acute or convalescent COVID-19. This chain uses TRBV7-2 with TRBJ2-1; TRBD2 agrees at 7 bases. Sequenced material: peripheral blood. This CDR3 is CASSLGLAVVIF. CDR3 coding DNA: TGTGCCAGCAGCTTAGGGCTAGCGGTAGTCATCTTC.